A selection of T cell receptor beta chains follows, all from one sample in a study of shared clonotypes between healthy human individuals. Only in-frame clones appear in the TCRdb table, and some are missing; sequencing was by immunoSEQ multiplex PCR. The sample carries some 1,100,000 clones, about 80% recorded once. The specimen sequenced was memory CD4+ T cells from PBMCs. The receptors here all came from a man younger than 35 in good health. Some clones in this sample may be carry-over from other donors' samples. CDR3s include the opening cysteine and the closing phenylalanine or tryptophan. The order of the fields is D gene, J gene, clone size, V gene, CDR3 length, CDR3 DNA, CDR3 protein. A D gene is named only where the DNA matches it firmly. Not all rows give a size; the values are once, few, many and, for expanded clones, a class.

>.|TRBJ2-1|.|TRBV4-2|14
TGTGCCAGCAGCCCCCATTCCCGGAGGGATGAGCAGTTCTTC
CASSPHSRRDEQFF
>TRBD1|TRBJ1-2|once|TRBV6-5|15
TGTGCCAGCAGTACCCCGACAGGGGGGGTCTTTGGCTACACCTTC
CASSTPTGGVFGYTF
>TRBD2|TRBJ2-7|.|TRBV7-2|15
TGTGCCAGCAGCCCTAGATTTAGCGGGAACTACGAGCAGTACTTC
CASSPRFSGNYEQYF
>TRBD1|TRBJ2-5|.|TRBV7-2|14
TGTGCCAGCAGCGGATACAGGGGGCCCAAGGCCCAGTACTTC
CASSGYRGPKAQYF
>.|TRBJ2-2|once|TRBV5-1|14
TGCGCCAGCAGCGAAGGGCACGGCACCGGGGAGCTGTTTTTT
CASSEGHGTGELFF
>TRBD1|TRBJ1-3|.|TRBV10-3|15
TGTGCCATCAGGGAGACAGGGGTCTCTGGAAACACCATATATTTT
CAIRETGVSGNTIYF
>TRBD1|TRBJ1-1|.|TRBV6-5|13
TGTGCCAGCAAGGGACAGCAAAACACTGAAGCTTTCTTT
CASKGQQNTEAFF
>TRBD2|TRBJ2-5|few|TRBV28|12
TGTGCCAGCAGTTCGGTGAGCGGGGAGCAGTACTTC
CASSSVSGEQYF
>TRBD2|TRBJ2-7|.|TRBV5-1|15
TGCGCCAGCAGCTTGTCGGGGCTAGCGGGAGGCGAGCAGTACTTC
CASSLSGLAGGEQYF
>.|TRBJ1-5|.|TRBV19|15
TGTGCCAGTAGTGCTGATAACAGGGAGGGTCAGCCCCAGCATTTT
CASSADNREGQPQHF
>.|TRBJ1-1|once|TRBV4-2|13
TGTGCCAGCAGCTTGGAAGGGGCCACTGAAGCTTTCTTT
CASSLEGATEAFF
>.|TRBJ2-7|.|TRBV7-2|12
TGTGCCAGCAGCCTAACTAGAGATCAGCAGTACTTC
CASSLTRDQQYF
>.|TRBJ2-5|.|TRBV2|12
TGTGCCAGCGATGGCCGGGGGGAGACCCAGTACTTC
CASDGRGETQYF
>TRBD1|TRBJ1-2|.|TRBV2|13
TGTGCCGGTTCGGGCTCAGGGGGAGGTGGCTACACCTTC
CAGSGSGGGGYTF
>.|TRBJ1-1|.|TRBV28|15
TGTGCCAGCAGTTTCTTGGTCGGGGGGAACACTGAAGCTTTCTTT
CASSFLVGGNTEAFF
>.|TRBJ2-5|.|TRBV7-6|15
TGTGCCAGCAGCTTAGAGCGTCTAACCCAAGAGACCCAGTACTTC
CASSLERLTQETQYF
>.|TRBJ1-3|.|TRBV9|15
TGTGCCAGCAGCCCGAGACCAGGAAGGGGAAACACCATATATTTT
CASSPRPGRGNTIYF
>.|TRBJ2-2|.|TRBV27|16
TGTGCCAGCAGTTTTGTGGGGGGTAGTTCGGCCGGGGAGCTGTTTTTT
CASSFVGGSSAGELFF
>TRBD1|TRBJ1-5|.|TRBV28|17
TGTGCCAGCAGGACGACCAAGGGACAGGGGATAGGCCAGCCCCAGCATTTT
CASRTTKGQGIGQPQHF
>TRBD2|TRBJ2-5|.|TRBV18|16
TGTGCCAGCTCAACGGGACTAGCTTTGCCCCAAGAGACCCAGTACTTC
CASSTGLALPQETQYF
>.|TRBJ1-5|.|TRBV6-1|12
TGTGCCAGCAGCCTTGGGAATCAGCCCCAGCATTTT
CASSLGNQPQHF
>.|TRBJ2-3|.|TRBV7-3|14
TGTGCCAGCAGCTTAAATCCCAGCACAGATACGCAGTATTTT
CASSLNPSTDTQYF
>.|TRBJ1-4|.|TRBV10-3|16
TGTGCCATCAGTTCATCCGGACAGTCAACTAATGAAAAACTGTTTTTT
CAISSSGQSTNEKLFF
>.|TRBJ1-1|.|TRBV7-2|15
TGTGCCAGCAGCCCTACGCTTGTGAGACCCACTGAAGCTTTCTTT
CASSPTLVRPTEAFF
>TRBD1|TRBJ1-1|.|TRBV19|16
TGTGCCAGTAGTTTATTACAGGGGGCTCGGAACACTGAAGCTTTCTTT
CASSLLQGARNTEAFF
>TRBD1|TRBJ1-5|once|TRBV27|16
TGTGCCAGCAGACCGGGACAGGGAATGGTGCATCAGCCCCAGCATTTT
CASRPGQGMVHQPQHF
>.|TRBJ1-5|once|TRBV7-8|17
TGTGCCAGCAGCCCAGAGGGTATTCTCTATAGCAATCAGCCCCAGCATTTT
CASSPEGILYSNQPQHF
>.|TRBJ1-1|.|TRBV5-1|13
TGCGCCAGCAGCGCTGAGATGAACACTGAAGCTTTCTTT
CASSAEMNTEAFF
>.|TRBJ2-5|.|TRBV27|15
TGTGCCAGCAGTTTACACAGGCACATCCAAGAGACCCAGTACTTC
CASSLHRHIQETQYF
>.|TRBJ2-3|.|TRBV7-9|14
TGTGCCAGCAGCTTAGGTAGGGTTCCAGATACGCAGTATTTT
CASSLGRVPDTQYF
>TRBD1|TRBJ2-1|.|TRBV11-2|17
TGTGCCAGCAGCTCCTTCAATCCGGGACAGGGGCTCGATGAGCAGTTCTTC
CASSSFNPGQGLDEQFF
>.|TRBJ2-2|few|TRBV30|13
TGTGCCTGGAGTAGGTGGGCGGAGGGGGAGCTGTTTTTT
CAWSRWAEGELFF
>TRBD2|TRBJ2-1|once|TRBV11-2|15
TGTGCCAGCAGCTTAGGGGGACTAGGGGGTAATGAGCAGTTCTTC
CASSLGGLGGNEQFF
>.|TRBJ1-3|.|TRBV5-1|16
TGCGCCAGCAGCTTGGAGGGCACAAGCTCTGGAAACACCATATATTTT
CASSLEGTSSGNTIYF
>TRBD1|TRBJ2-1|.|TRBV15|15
TGTGCCACCAGGAACTTCCGGGACAGGGCCTATGAGCAGTTCTTC
CATRNFRDRAYEQFF
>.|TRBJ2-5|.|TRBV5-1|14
TGCGCCAGCAGCTCGGGGACGGGGCTCGAAACCCAGTACTTC
CASSSGTGLETQYF
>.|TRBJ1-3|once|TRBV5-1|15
TGCGCCAGCAGCTTGGTGAGCAGGGCTGGAAACACCATATATTTT
CASSLVSRAGNTIYF
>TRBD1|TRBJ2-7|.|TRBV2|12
TGTGCCAGCATCCTCGACAGGGGAGAGCAGTACTTC
CASILDRGEQYF
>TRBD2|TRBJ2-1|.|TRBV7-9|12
TGTGCCAGCAGCTTGCTAGCGGCACAGCAGTTCTTC
CASSLLAAQQFF
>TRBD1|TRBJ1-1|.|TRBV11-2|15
TGTGCCAGCAGCTTAGAGACAGGGGGCGCGACTGAAGCTTTCTTT
CASSLETGGATEAFF
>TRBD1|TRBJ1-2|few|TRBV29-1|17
TGCAGCGTAGAAGGGACAGGGAGACCGCTTTCAAACTATGGCTACACCTTC
CSVEGTGRPLSNYGYTF
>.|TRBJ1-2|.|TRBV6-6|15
TGTGCCAGCAGTTACTCGACGCCAGGGACGGGGGGCTACACCTTC
CASSYSTPGTGGYTF
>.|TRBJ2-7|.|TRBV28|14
TGTGCCAGCAGTTTAAGAGGTCCTTCCTACGAGCAGTACTTC
CASSLRGPSYEQYF
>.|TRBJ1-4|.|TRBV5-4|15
TGTGCCAGCAGCGGATCACAGGGAGGTACTGAAAAACTGTTTTTT
CASSGSQGGTEKLFF
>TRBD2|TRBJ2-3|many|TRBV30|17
TGTGCCTGGAGTCTAGCGGGAGGGGGTCGTAGCACAGATACGCAGTATTTT
CAWSLAGGGRSTDTQYF
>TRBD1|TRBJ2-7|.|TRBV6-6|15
TGTGCCAGCTCAAGGACAGGGGCTCTTACCTACGAGCAGTACTTC
CASSRTGALTYEQYF
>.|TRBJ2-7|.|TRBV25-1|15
TGTGCCAGCAGTGCCCTGTGGGCGAACTCAGGCGAGCAGTACTTC
CASSALWANSGEQYF
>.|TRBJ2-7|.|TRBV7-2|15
TGTGCCAGCAGCCCCCACCGGGAAACAACCTACGAGCAGTACTTC
CASSPHRETTYEQYF
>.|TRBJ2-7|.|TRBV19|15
TGTGCCAGCAGCTCATGGGGCCCTGCGTCCTACGAGCAGTACTTC
CASSSWGPASYEQYF
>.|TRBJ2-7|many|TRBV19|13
TGTGCCAGTAGTCGGGAACGGGGGTACGAGCAGTACTTC
CASSRERGYEQYF
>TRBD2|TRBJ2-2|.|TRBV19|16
TGTGCCAGTAGAGTGGGGACTAGCGGGAGTTCCGGGGAGCTGTTTTTT
CASRVGTSGSSGELFF
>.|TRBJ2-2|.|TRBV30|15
TGTGCCTGGAGTCGAGGACTCACGGCCACCGGGGAGCTGTTTTTT
CAWSRGLTATGELFF
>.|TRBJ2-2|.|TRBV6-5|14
TGTGCCAGCAGTCCCCGGCTGAACACCGGGGAGCTGTTTTTT
CASSPRLNTGELFF
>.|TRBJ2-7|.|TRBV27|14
TGTGCCAGCAGTTTATCAGGGTTGACCTACGAGCAGTACTTC
CASSLSGLTYEQYF
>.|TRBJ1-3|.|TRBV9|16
TGTGCCAGCAGCGTAGCAGGGCCATCCTCTGGAAACACCATATATTTT
CASSVAGPSSGNTIYF